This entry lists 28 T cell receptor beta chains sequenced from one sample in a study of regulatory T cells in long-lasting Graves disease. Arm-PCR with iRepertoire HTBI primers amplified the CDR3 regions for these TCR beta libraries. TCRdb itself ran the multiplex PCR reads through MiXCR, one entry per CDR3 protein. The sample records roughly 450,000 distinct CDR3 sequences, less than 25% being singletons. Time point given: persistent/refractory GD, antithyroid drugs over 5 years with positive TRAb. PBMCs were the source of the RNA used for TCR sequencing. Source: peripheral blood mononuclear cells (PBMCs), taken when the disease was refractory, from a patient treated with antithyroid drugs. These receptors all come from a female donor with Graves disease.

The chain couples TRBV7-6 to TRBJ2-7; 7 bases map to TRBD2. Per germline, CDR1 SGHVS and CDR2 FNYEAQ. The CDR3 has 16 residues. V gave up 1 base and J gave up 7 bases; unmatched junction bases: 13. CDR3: CASSLGPTGTGGEQYF. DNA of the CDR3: TGTGCCAGCAGCTTAGGGCCTACCGGGACGGGGGGTGAGCAGTACTTC.

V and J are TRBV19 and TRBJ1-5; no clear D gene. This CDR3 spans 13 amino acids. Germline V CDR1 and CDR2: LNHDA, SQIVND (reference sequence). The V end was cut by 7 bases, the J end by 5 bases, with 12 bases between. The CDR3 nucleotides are TGTGCCAGTACCCGGACGTGGGATCAGCCCCAGCATTTT. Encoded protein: CASTRTWDQPQHF.

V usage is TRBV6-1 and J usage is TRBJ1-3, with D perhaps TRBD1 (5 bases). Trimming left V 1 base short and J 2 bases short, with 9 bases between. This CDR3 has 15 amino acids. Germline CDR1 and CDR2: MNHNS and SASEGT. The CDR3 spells CASSEGAGPGNTIYF. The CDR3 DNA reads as TGTGCCAGCAGTGAAGGGGCAGGGCCTGGAAACACCATATATTTT.

Written as DNA, the CDR3 is TGCGCCAGCAGCTTGGAGGTTGCGCGCGCTGAAGCTTTCTTT. This translates into CASSLEVARAEAFF. The chain has TRBV5-1 and TRBJ1-1; D remains ambiguous. Per germline, CDR1 SGHRS and CDR2 YFSETQ. Trimming cost V 0 bases and J 6 bases, with 12 bases left between them. This CDR3 contains 14 residues.

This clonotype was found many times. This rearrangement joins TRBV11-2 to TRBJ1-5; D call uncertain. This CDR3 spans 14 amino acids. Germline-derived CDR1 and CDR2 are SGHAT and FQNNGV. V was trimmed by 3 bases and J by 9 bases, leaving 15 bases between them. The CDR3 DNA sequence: TGTGCCAGCAGCTTTGAGGGAGGATCTGGGCCCCAGCATTTT. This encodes CASSFEGGSGPQHF.

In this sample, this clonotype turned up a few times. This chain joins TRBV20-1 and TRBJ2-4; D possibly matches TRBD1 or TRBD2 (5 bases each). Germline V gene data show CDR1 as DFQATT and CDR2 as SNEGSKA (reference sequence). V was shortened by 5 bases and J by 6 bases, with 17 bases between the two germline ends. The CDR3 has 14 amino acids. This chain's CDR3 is CSALGVGRPNIQYF. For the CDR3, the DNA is TGCAGTGCTCTGGGGGTAGGTCGTCCAAACATTCAGTACTTC.

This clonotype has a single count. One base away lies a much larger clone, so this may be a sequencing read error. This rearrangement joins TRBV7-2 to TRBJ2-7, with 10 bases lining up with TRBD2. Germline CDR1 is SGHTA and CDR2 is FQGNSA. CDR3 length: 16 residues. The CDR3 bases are TGTGCCGGCAGCTTAACTATAGCGGGAGGCCCCTACGAGCAGTACTTC. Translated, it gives CAGSLTIAGGPYEQYF. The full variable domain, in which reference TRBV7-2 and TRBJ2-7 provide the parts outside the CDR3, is GAGVSQSPSNKVTEKGKDVELRCDPISGHTALYWYRQSLGQGLEFLIYFQGNSAPDKSGLPSDRFSAERTGGSVSTLTIQRTQQEDSAVYLCAGSLTIAGGPYEQYFGPGTRLTVT.

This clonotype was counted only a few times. CDR3 in amino acids: CASSVLLAGGPGTQYF. The CDR3 DNA reads TGTGCCAGCAGCGTCTTACTAGCGGGAGGGCCGGGGACCCAGTACTTC. This chain uses TRBV7-2 with TRBJ2-5, with 13 bases identical to TRBD2. CDR1 and CDR2 (germline): SGHTA, FQGNSA. The CDR3 is 16 amino acids. Germline trimming cut 5 bases from V and 7 bases from J; bases unmatched to any gene: 10.

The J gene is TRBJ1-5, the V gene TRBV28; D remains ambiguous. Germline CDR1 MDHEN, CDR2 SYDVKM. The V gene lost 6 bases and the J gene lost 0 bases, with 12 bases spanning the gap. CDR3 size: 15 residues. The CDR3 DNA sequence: TGTGCCAGCAGCCTACATCCCTCTAGCAATCAGCCCCAGCATTTT. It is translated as CASSLHPSSNQPQHF.

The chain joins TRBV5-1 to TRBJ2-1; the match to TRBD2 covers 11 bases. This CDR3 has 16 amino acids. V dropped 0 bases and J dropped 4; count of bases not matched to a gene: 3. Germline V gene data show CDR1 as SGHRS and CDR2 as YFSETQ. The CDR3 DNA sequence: TGCGCCAGCAGCTTGGGGACTAGCGGGTTTTACAATGAGCAGTTCTTC. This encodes CASSLGTSGFYNEQFF.

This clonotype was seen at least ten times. This CDR3 reads CASSDSLGGGYIQYF. Here the CDR3 DNA reads TGTGCCAGCAGTGATAGTCTTGGAGGAGGATACATTCAGTACTTC. The V call is TRBV6-2 or TRBV6-3, the J call TRBJ2-4; weak D call: TRBD2 (5 bases). The length of the CDR3 is 15 residues. From germline, CDR1 is MNHEY and CDR2 SVGEGT. V gave up 5 bases and J gave up 8 bases, with 19 bases separating them.

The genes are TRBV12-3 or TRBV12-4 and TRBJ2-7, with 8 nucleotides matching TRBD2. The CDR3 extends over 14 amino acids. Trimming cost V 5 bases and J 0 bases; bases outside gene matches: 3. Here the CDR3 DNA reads TGTGCCAGCAGTATGGGACTAGGCTCCTACGAGCAGTACTTC. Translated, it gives CASSMGLGSYEQYF.

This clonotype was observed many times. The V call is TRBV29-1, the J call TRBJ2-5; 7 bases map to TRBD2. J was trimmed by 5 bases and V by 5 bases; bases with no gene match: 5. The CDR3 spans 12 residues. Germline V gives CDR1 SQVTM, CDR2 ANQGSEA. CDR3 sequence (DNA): TGCAGCGTTAGGAGCGGGGTCGAGACCCAGTACTTC. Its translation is CSVRSGVETQYF.

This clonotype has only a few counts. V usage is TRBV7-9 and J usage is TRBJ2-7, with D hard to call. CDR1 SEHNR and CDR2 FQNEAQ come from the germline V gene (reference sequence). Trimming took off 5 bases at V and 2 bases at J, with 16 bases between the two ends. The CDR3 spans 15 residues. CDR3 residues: CASSPPRGPTYEQYF. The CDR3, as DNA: TGTGCCAGCAGCCCACCCCGCGGACCGACCTACGAGCAGTACTTC.

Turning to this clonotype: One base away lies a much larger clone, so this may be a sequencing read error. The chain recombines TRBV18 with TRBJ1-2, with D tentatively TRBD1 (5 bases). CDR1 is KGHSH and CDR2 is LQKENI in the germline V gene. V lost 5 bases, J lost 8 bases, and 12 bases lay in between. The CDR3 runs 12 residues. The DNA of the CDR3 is TGTGCCAGCTCAAAGGACACGGGCGGCTACACCTTC. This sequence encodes CASSKDTGGYTF. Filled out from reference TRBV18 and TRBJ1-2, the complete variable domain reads NAGVMQNPRHLVRRRGQEARLRCSPMKGHSHVYWYRQLPEEGLKFMVYLQKENIIDESGMPKERFSAEFPKEGPSILRIQQVVRGDSAAYFCASSKDTGGYTFGSGTRLTVV.

The CDR3 sequence is CASSQGGQGQGQPQHF. The CDR3 DNA follows: TGTGCCAGCAGCCAAGGCGGCCAAGGGCAGGGGCAGCCCCAGCATTTT. The rearrangement links TRBV3-1 to TRBJ1-5; possibly TRBD1 for D (6 bases). Per the germline V gene, CDR1 is LGHDT and CDR2 is YNNKEL (reference sequence). The CDR3 runs 16 residues. The V end lost 1 base, the J end lost 7 bases, and 17 bases lay between the germline ends. Complete variable domain (other parts from reference TRBV3-1 and TRBJ1-5): DTAVSQTPKYLVTQMGNDKSIKCEQNLGHDTMYWYKQDSKKFLKIMFSYNNKELIINETVPNRFSPKSPDKAHLNLHINSLELGDSAVYFCASSQGGQGQGQPQHFGDGTRLSIL.

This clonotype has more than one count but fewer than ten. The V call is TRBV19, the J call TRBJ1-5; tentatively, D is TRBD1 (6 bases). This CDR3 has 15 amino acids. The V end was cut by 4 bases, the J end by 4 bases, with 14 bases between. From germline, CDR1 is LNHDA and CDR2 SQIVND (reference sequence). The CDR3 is CASSTWGGGNQPQHF. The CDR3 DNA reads TGTGCCAGTAGTACGTGGGGAGGGGGAAATCAGCCCCAGCATTTT.

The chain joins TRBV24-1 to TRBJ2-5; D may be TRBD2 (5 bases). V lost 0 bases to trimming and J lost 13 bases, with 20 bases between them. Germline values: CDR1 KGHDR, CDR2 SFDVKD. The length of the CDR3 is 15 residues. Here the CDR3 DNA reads TGTGCCACCAGTGATTTGCCCGGACTGGAGAACGGGCTGTACTTC. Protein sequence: CATSDLPGLENGLYF.

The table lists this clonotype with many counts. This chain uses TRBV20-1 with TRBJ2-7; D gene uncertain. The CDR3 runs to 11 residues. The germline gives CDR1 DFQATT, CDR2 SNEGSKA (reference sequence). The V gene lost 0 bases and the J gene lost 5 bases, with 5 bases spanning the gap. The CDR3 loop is CSARDLNEQYF. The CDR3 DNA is TGCAGTGCTAGAGATCTTAACGAGCAGTACTTC.

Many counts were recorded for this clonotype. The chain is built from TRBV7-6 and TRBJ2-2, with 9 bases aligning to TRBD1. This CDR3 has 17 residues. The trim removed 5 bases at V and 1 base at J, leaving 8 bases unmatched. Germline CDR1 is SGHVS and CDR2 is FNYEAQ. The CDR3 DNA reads TGTGCCAGCAGCCTAAACCCGGGACAGGGGAACACCGGGGAGCTGTTTTTT. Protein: CASSLNPGQGNTGELFF.

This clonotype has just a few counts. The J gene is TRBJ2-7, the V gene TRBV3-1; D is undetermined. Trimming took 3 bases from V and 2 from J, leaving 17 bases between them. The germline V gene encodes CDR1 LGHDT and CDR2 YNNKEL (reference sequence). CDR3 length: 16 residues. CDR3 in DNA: TGTGCCAGCAGCCACCTGTCTCTGGGAACCCCCTACGAGCAGTACTTC. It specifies CASSHLSLGTPYEQYF.

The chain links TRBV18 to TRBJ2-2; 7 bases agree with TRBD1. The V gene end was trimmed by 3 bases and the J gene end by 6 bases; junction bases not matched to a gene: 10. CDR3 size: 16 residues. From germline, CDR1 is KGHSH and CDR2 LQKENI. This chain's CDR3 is CASSPQTGKEAGELFF. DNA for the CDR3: TGTGCCAGCTCACCCCAGACAGGGAAGGAAGCCGGGGAGCTGTTTTTT.

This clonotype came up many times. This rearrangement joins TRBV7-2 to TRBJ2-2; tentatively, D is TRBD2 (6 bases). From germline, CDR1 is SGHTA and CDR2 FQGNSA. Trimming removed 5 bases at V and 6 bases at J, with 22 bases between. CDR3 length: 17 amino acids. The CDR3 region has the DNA TGTGCCAGCAGCCCCTCACTCTATGGAGGGCGGTCCGGGGAGCTGTTTTTT. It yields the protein CASSPSLYGGRSGELFF. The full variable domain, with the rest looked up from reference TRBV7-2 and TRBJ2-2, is GAGVSQSPSNKVTEKGKDVELRCDPISGHTALYWYRQSLGQGLEFLIYFQGNSAPDKSGLPSDRFSAERTGGSVSTLTIQRTQQEDSAVYLCASSPSLYGGRSGELFFGEGSRLTVL.

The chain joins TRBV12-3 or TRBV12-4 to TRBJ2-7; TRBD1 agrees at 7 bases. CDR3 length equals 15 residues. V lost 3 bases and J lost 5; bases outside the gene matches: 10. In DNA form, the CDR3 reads TGTGCCAGCAGTTTCCCCCGACAGGGTTCCCACGAGCAGTACTTC. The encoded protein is CASSFPRQGSHEQYF.

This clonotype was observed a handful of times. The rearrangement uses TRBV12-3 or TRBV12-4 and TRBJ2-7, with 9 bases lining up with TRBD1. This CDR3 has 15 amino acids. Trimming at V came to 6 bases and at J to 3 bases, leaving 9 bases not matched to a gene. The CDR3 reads CASRPGTGLYYEQYF. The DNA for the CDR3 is TGTGCCAGCAGACCCGGGACAGGGTTATACTACGAGCAGTACTTC.

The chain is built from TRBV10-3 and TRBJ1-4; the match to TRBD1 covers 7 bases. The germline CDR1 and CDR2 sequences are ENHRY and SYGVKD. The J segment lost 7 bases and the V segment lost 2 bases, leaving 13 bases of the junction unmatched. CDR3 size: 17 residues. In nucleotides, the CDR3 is TGTGCCATCAGTGAGGGGACAGCCGACCTAGGGATTGAAAAACTGTTTTTT. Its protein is CAISEGTADLGIEKLFF.

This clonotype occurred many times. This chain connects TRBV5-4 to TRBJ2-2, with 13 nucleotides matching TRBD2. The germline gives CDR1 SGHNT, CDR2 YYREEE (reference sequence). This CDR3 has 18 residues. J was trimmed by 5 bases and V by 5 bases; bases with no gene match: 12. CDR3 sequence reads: CASRSPGLAGRGTGELFF. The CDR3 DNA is TGTGCCAGCAGGTCACCGGGACTAGCGGGACGAGGGACCGGGGAGCTGTTTTTT.

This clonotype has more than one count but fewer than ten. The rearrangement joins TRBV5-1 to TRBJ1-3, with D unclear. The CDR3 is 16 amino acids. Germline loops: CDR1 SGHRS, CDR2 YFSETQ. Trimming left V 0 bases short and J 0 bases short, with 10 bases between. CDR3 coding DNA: TGCGCCAGCAGCTTGGAGGCACATTACTCTGGAAACACCATATATTTT. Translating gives CASSLEAHYSGNTIYF.